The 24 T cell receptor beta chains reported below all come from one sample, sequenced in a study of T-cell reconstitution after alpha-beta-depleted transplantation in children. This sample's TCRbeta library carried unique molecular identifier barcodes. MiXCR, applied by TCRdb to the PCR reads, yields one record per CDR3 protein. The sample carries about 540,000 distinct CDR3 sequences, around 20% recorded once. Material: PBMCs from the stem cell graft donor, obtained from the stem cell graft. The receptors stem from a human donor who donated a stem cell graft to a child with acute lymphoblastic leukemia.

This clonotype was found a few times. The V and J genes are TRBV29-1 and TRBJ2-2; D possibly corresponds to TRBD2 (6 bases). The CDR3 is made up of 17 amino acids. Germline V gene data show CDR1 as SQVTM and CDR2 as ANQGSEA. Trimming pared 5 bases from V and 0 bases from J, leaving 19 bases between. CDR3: CSVYLGTATTNTGELFF. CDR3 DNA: TGCAGCGTTTACCTTGGGACTGCCACTACGAACACCGGGGAGCTGTTTTTT.

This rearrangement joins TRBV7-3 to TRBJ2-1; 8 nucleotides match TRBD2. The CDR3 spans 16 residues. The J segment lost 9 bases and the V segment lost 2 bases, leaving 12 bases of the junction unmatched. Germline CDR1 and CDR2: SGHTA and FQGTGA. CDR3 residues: CASSLGLVAGYGEQFF. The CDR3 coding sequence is TGTGCCAGCAGCTTAGGGTTGGTAGCGGGATACGGTGAGCAGTTCTTC.

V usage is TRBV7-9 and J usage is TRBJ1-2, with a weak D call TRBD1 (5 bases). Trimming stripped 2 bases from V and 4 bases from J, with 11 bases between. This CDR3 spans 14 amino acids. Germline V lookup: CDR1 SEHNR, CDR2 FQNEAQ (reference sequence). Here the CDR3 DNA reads TGTGCCAGCAGCTTATCGGGGAGGGGCTATGGCTACACCTTC. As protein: CASSLSGRGYGYTF.

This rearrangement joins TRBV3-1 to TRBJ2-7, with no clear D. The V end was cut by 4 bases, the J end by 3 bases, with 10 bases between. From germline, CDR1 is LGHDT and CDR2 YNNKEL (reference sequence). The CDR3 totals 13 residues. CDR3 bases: TGTGCCAGCAGCCTTCGGAACCGCTACGAGCAGTACTTC. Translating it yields CASSLRNRYEQYF.

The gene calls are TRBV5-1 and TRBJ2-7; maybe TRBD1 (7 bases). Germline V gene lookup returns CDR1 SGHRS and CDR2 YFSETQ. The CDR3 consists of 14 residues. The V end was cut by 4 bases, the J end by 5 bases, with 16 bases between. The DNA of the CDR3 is TGCGCCAGCAGCCAGGGGGGCCGGAGCAACGAGCAGTACTTC. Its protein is CASSQGGRSNEQYF.

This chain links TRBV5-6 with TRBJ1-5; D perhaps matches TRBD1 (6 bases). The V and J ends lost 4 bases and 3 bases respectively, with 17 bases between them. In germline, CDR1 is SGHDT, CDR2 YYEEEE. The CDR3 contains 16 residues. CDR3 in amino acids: CASSRGAGRNNQPQHF. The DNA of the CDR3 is TGTGCCAGCAGCCGGGGGGCGGGTCGGAACAATCAGCCCCAGCATTTT.

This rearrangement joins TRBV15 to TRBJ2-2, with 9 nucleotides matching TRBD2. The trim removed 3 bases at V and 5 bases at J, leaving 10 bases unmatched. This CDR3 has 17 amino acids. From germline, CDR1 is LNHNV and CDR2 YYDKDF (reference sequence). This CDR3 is CATSRPYLAGSTGELFF. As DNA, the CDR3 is TGTGCCACCAGCAGGCCCTATCTAGCGGGATCGACCGGGGAGCTGTTTTTT.

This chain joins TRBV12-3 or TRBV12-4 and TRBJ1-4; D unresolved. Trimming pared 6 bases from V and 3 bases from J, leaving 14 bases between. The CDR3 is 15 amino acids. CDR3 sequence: CASSQIFSPNEKLFF. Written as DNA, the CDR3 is TGTGCCAGCAGCCAAATCTTCAGTCCTAATGAAAAACTGTTTTTT.

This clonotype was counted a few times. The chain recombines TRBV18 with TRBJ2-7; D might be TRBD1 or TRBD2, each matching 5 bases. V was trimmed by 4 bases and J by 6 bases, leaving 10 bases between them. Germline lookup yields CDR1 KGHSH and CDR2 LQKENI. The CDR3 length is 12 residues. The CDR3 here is CASSRDGLEQYF. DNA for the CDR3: TGTGCCAGCTCACGGGACGGCCTCGAGCAGTACTTC.

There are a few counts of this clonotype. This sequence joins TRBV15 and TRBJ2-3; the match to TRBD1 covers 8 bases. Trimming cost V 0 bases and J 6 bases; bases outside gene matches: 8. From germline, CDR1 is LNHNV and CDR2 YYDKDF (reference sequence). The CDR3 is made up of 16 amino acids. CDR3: CATSRDSAGGYDTQYF. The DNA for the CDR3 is TGTGCCACCAGCAGAGATTCGGCAGGGGGCTATGATACGCAGTATTTT.

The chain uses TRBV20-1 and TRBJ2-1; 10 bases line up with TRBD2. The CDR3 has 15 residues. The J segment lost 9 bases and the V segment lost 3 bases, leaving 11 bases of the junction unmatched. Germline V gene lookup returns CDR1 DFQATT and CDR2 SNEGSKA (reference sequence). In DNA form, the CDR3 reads TGCAGTGCTAGTAAAGGGCTAGCGGGAGTACTTGAGCAGTTCTTC. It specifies CSASKGLAGVLEQFF.

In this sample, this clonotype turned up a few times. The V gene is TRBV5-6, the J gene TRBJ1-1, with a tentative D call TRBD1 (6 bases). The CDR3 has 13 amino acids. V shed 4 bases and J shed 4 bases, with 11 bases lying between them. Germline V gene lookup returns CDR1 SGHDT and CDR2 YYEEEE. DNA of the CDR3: TGTGCCAGCAGCCCAACAGGGACCACTGAAGCTTTCTTT. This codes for CASSPTGTTEAFF.

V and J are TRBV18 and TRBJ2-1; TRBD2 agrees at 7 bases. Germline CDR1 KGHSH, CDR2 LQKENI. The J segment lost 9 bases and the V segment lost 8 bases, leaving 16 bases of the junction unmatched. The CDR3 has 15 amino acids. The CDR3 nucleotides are TGTGCCAGCCCCGAGTTTGCGGGCGGGAGTGGTGAGCAGTTCTTC. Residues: CASPEFAGGSGEQFF.

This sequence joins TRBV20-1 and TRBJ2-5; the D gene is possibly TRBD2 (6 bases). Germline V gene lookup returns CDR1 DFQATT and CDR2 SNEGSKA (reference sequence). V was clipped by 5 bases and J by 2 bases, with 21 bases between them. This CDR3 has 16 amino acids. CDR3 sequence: CSAPSFGGGEQETQYF. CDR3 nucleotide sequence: TGCAGTGCTCCCTCCTTTGGGGGAGGCGAACAAGAGACCCAGTACTTC.

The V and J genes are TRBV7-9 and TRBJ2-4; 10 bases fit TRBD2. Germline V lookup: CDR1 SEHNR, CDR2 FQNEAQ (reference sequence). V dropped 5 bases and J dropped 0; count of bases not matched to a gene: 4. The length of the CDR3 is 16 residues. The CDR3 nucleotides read TGTGCCAGCAGCCCGACTAGCGGGCTAGCCAAAAACATTCAGTACTTC. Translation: CASSPTSGLAKNIQYF.

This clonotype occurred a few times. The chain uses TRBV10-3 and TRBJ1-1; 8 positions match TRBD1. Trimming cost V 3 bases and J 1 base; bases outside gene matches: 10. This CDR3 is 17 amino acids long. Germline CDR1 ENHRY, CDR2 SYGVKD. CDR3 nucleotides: TGTGCCATCAGTGACAGGGGGCGGGCATGGGCGAACACTGAAGCTTTCTTT. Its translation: CAISDRGRAWANTEAFF.

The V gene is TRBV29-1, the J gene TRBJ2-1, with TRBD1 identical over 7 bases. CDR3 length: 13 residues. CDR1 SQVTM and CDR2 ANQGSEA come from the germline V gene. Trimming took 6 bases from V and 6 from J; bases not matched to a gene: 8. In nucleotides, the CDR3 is TGCAGCGTCGGGACAGCCTTACTCAATGAGCAGTTCTTC. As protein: CSVGTALLNEQFF.

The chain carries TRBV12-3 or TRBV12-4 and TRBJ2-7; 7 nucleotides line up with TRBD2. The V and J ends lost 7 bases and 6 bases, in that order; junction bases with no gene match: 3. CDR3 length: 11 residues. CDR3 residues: CASKSGVEQYF. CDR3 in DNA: TGTGCCAGCAAAAGCGGGGTCGAGCAGTACTTC.

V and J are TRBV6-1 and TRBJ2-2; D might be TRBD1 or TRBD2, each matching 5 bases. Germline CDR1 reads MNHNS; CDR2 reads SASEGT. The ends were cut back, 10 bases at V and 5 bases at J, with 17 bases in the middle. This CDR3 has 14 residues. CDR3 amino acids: CATEGTGRTGELFF. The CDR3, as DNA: TGTGCCACCGAGGGGACCGGAAGGACCGGGGAGCTGTTTTTT.

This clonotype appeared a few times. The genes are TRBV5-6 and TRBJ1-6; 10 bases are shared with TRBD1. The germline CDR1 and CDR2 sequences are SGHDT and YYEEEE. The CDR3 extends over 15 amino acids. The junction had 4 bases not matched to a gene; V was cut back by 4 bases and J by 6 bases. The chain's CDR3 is CASSARDRGNSPLHF. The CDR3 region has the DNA TGTGCCAGCAGCGCCCGGGACAGGGGTAATTCACCCCTCCACTTT. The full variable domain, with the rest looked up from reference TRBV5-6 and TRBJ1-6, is DAGVTQSPTHLIKTRGQQVTLRCSPKSGHDTVSWYQQALGQGPQFIFQYYEEEERQRGNFPDRFSGHQFPNYSSELNVNALLLGDSALYLCASSARDRGNSPLHFGNGTRLTVT.

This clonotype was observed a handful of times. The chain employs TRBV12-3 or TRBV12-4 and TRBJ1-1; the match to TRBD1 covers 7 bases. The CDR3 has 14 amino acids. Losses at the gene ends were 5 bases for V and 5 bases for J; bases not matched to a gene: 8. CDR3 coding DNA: TGTGCCAGCAGTCCACAGGGGCCGTTGACTGAAGCTTTCTTT. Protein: CASSPQGPLTEAFF.

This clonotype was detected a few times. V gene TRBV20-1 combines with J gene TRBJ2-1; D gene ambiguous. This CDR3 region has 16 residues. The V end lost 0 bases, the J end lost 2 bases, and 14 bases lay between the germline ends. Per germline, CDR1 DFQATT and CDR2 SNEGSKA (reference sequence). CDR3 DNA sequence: TGCAGTGCTAGAGATCTGGCTCGAGAGCCCTACAATGAGCAGTTCTTC. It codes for CSARDLAREPYNEQFF.

The CDR3 coding sequence is TGCGCCAGCAGCCAAGTCCAGGGAGGGGCCAACGTCCTGACTTTC. Residues: CASSQVQGGANVLTF. V gene TRBV4-1 combines with J gene TRBJ2-6, with D tentatively TRBD1 (5 bases). V was pared by 1 base and J by 4 bases, with 8 bases between. The CDR3 has 15 residues. The germline V gene encodes CDR1 MGHRA and CDR2 YSYEKL.

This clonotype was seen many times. The CDR3 nucleotides read TGTGCCAGCAGTGGACTGGGGACCCAGAATGAGCAGTTCTTC. Translated, it gives CASSGLGTQNEQFF. This chain connects TRBV6-6 to TRBJ2-1; D is perhaps TRBD1 or TRBD2 (5 bases each). V lost 5 bases, J lost 7 bases, and 15 bases lay in between. The CDR3 spans 14 residues. Germline CDR1 is MNHNY and CDR2 is SVGAGI (reference sequence).